The entry below gives a single T cell receptor beta chain sequence along with its context. The data were obtained in a study of blood T cell repertoires in COVID-19. Study information: There were acute and convalescent COVID-19 samples, and they came from the United States, Italy and Spain. T cells, B-cell-depleted T cells, or PBMCs supplied cDNA or gDNA.

Study processing details: Researchers report that nucleated cell counts were estimated from reference gene primer amplification. Repertoires were generated with immunoSEQ multiplex PCR, while TCRdb's copy carries only in-frame clones and drops some. The D gene and trimming were derived from the DNA, and the V and J assignments and clone size from that table. The table shows about 120,000 clones, with roughly 90% occurring only once. This CDR3 has 13 residues. The V segment lost 7 bases and the J segment 5 bases; nucleotides outside the gene matches: 7. CDR1 KGHSH and CDR2 LQKENI come from the germline V gene.

Sequenced input: peripheral blood. The receptor was isolated from a man aged 45-65 years with acute or convalescent COVID-19. This chain uses TRBV18 with TRBJ1-2, with 7 bases aligning to TRBD1. CDR3 in amino acids: CASLVPGGYGYTF. Written as DNA, the CDR3 is TGTGCCAGCTTAGTCCCAGGGGGTTATGGCTACACCTTC.